This T cell receptor beta chain was obtained from a study of blood T cell repertoires in COVID-19. For the study at large: T cells, B-cell-depleted T cells, or PBMCs provided the cDNA or gDNA that served as material.

This CDR3 comprises 14 residues. V was pared by 0 bases and J by 4 bases, with 7 bases between. From germline, CDR1 is LNHNV and CDR2 YYDKDF (reference sequence). Repertoires were generated with immunoSEQ multiplex PCR, while TCRdb's copy carries only in-frame clones and drops some. The table records a few hundred thousand clones, 65% to 90% of them present only once. This clone was picked up a small number of times. Sequencing used PBMCs or T cells enriched from blood (not recorded which). The chain is built from TRBV15 and TRBJ1-5, with D possibly matching TRBD1 (5 bases). This TCR was recovered from a woman aged 40 to 49 with acute COVID-19. This chain's CDR3 is CATSRETANQPQHF. The CDR3 coding sequence is TGTGCCACCAGCAGAGAGACAGCTAATCAGCCCCAGCATTTT.